The text below deals with one T cell receptor beta chain. The sample belongs to a study of PD-1 blockade in classical Hodgkin lymphoma. The germline gives CDR1 SGHRS, CDR2 YFSETQ. V was pared by 4 bases and J by 4 bases, with 11 bases between. The length of the CDR3 is 13 residues. Repertoires were generated with immunoSEQ multiplex PCR, while TCRdb's copy carries only in-frame clones and drops some. The sample has around 17,000 clones; roughly 79% are singletons. Time point meaning: cycle 4 day 1 (C4D1), after around six weeks of nivolumab. Every patient experienced relapse after autologous stem cell transplantation, and brentuximab vedotin exposure varied. Purification of CD4+ T cells from thawed PBMCs was achieved by magnetic negative selection.

The source was CD4+ T cells from blood, collected before the fourth cycle of nivolumab. This chain uses TRBV5-1 with TRBJ1-2; no definite D call. This receptor was identified in a human donor with classical Hodgkin lymphoma. The DNA of the CDR3 is TGCGCCAGCAGCCCGGATTCCGCCTATGGCTACACCTTC. It specifies CASSPDSAYGYTF.